The subject of this entry is one T cell receptor beta chain. Its antigen is not identified. The sample originates from a study of T cell responses to AZD1222 COVID-19 vaccine. Study-wide results and limits: Spike-wide vaccine-associated CD4 TCRs dominated at 160-218 and 743-854. Targeting of unmutated variant regions was reportedly seen in nearly half of spike-specific TCRs. Researchers took repertoire samples only after the peak T cell response had come. With two AZD1222 doses given, Spike-specific TCR breadth and depth both rose.

V was shortened by 5 bases and J by 5 bases, with 7 bases between the two germline ends. In germline, CDR1 is MNHNY, CDR2 SVGAGI (reference sequence). The CDR3 length is 12 residues. Assay: immunoSEQ multiplex PCR; the TCRdb copy retains only in-frame clones and omits some. The sample records 130,000 to 150,000 clones, roughly nine tenths being singletons. The receptor's source is an adult who received the AZD1222 COVID-19 vaccine. V is TRBV6-6 and J is TRBJ1-5; no firm D call. Here the sequenced sample was peripheral blood, taken 28 days after the second AZD1222 dose. The CDR3 coding sequence is TGTGCCAGCAGTCTCCTCGATCAGCCCCAGCATTTT. As protein: CASSLLDQPQHF.